These 19 T cell receptor beta chains were sequenced from one sample in a study of cytomegalovirus exposure and HLA in healthy donors (dated by TCRdb to about 2017). Libraries were prepared through the immunoSEQ multiplex PCR assay. Entries here come from immuneACCESS through TCRdb and include only in-frame sequences with V and J called. Some clones fail to appear in such tables; in the studies checked, an unresolved V gene covers under half of the shortfall, and the cause of the remainder is unknown. The sample records some 260,000 clones, about 90% of which are singletons. The ten most abundant clones make up around 12% of the sample. Input material: PBMCs. Receptors were obtained from a man aged 18 to 30 in good health and CMV-seropositive.

This chain links TRBV2 with TRBJ2-1, with 14 bases identical to TRBD2. J lost 7 bases, V lost 4 bases, and 9 bases had no gene match. The CDR3 loop spans 17 amino acids. Germline V lookup: CDR1 SNHLY, CDR2 FYNNEI. CDR3 in DNA: TGTGCCAGCAGTGTTTATGGGACTAGCGGGAGTATGAATGAGCAGTTCTTC. It is translated as CASSVYGTSGSMNEQFF. The whole variable domain, remainder taken from reference TRBV2 and TRBJ2-1, is EPEVTQTPSHQVTQMGQEVILRCVPISNHLYFYWYRQILGQKVEFLVSFYNNEISEKSEIFDDQFSVERPDGSNFTLKIRSTKLEDSAMYFCASSVYGTSGSMNEQFFGPGTRLTVL.

CDR3 sequence: CASSPRPTRNTEAFF. The CDR3 coding sequence is TGTGCCAGCAGCCCTCGGCCCACACGGAACACTGAAGCTTTCTTT. This chain uses TRBV6-6 with TRBJ1-1; no definite D call. Trimming removed 6 bases from V and 1 base from J, with 15 bases in between. Germline V lookup: CDR1 MNHNY, CDR2 SVGAGI (reference sequence). This CDR3 spans 15 amino acids.

The rearrangement joins TRBV18 to TRBJ2-3; unclear D gene. From germline, CDR1 is KGHSH and CDR2 LQKENI. V dropped 8 bases and J dropped 2 bases, with 8 bases sitting between them. The length of the CDR3 is 12 residues. In DNA form, the CDR3 reads TGTGCCAGCACCGACCTCACAGATACGCAGTATTTT. This sequence encodes CASTDLTDTQYF.

The J gene is TRBJ2-5, the V gene TRBV4-1; D may match TRBD1 or TRBD2 (5 bases each). The CDR3 consists of 14 residues. CDR1 and CDR2 (germline): MGHRA, YSYEKL. V was trimmed by 4 bases and J by 2 bases, leaving 11 bases between them. This chain's CDR3 is CASSRDVRQETQYF. The CDR3, as DNA: TGCGCCAGCAGCCGGGACGTCAGGCAAGAGACCCAGTACTTC.

The genes are TRBV5-6 and TRBJ1-2, with TRBD1 matching over 7 bases. The CDR3 runs 14 residues. V lost 7 bases and J lost 1; bases outside the gene matches: 7. From germline, CDR1 is SGHDT and CDR2 YYEEEE. CDR3 region: CASFGTEINYGYTF. The CDR3 nucleotides are TGTGCCAGCTTCGGGACAGAAATTAACTATGGCTACACCTTC.

V is TRBV2 and J is TRBJ2-1, with unresolved D. The germline V and J ends were trimmed by 7 bases and 3 bases, with 4 bases remaining between them. CDR3 length: 11 amino acids. CDR1 and CDR2 (germline): SNHLY, FYNNEI. The CDR3 DNA reads as TGTGCCAGCACGTACTACAATGAGCAGTTCTTC. Its protein is CASTYYNEQFF.

The J gene is TRBJ2-7, the V gene TRBV30; 8 nucleotides line up with TRBD1. CDR1 is GTSNPN, CDR2 SVGIG, per germline (reference sequence). The CDR3 totals 14 residues. J gave up 4 bases and V 3 bases, and 8 bases lay outside the gene matches. In DNA form, the CDR3 reads TGTGCCTGGAGGAGACAGGGGCTCAGGTACGAGCAGTACTTC. Translating gives CAWRRQGLRYEQYF. Looking up the rest from reference TRBV30 and TRBJ2-7 gives the full variable domain: SQTIHQWPATLVQPVGSPLSLECTVEGTSNPNLYWYRQAAGRGLQLLFYSVGIGQISSEVPQNLSASRPQDRQFILSSKKLLLSDSGFYLCAWRRQGLRYEQYFGPGTRLTVT.

This clone was picked up one time. The chain uses TRBV15 and TRBJ2-5; perhaps TRBD2 as D (5 bases). This CDR3 is built from 14 residues. Germline V gene lookup returns CDR1 LNHNV and CDR2 YYDKDF (reference sequence). Trimming stripped 3 bases from V and 4 bases from J, with 12 bases between. CDR3 bases: TGTGCCACCAGCAGTGGCCGGGAACCAGAGACCCAGTACTTC. Translated: CATSSGREPETQYF.

The V gene is TRBV5-6, the J gene TRBJ1-1; unclear D gene. CDR1 is SGHDT and CDR2 is YYEEEE in the germline V gene. CDR3 length equals 12 residues. The V gene lost 2 bases and the J gene lost 4 bases, with 6 bases spanning the gap. The DNA of the CDR3 is TGTGCCAGCAGCTTTGAGGGCACTGAAGCTTTCTTT. It specifies CASSFEGTEAFF.

This chain links TRBV29-1 with TRBJ1-2, with TRBD1 matching 12 bases. The germline V gene encodes CDR1 SQVTM and CDR2 ANQGSEA. V was pared by 3 bases and J by 6 bases, with 5 bases of the junction left unmatched. There are 14 residues in the CDR3. The CDR3 DNA reads as TGCAGCGTTGAGGGGACAGGGGGCGGGGATGGCTACACCTTC. This sequence encodes CSVEGTGGGDGYTF. The whole variable domain, filled in from reference TRBV29-1 and TRBJ1-2, reads SAVISQKPSRDICQRGTSLTIQCQVDSQVTMMFWYRQQPGQSLTLIATANQGSEATYESGFVIDKFPISRPNLTFSTLTVSNMSPEDSSIYLCSVEGTGGGDGYTFGSGTRLTVV.

The chain couples TRBV6-6 to TRBJ2-1, with D maybe TRBD1 (5 bases). The CDR3 runs to 14 residues. V shed 5 bases and J shed 5 bases, with 13 bases lying between them. Per the germline V gene, CDR1 is MNHNY and CDR2 is SVGAGI (reference sequence). In nucleotides, the CDR3 is TGTGCCAGCAGTGGCTGGGCACAGGACAATGAGCAGTTCTTC. Its protein is CASSGWAQDNEQFF.

The chain carries TRBV29-1 and TRBJ1-5, with 9 bases matching TRBD1. Germline V gene lookup returns CDR1 SQVTM and CDR2 ANQGSEA. Losses at the gene ends were 7 bases for V and 8 bases for J; bases not matched to a gene: 9. The CDR3 spans 13 residues. The CDR3 sequence is CSGGQGPGEPQHF. CDR3 nucleotides: TGCAGCGGTGGACAGGGGCCCGGGGAGCCCCAGCATTTT.

Here the CDR3 reads CASSLSLVSEQYF. CDR3 DNA sequence: TGTGCCAGCAGCTTATCTCTTGTCTCCGAGCAGTACTTC. The chain links TRBV7-9 to TRBJ2-7; D is undetermined. CDR3 length equals 13 residues. The germline CDR1 and CDR2 sequences are SEHNR and FQNEAQ (reference sequence). Between the trimmed V and J ends, which lost 2 bases and 6 bases, there was a span of 11 bases.

A single count supports this clone. V is TRBV28 and J is TRBJ2-1; no definite D call. The CDR3 contains 12 residues. Trimming removed 4 bases from V and 10 bases from J, with 11 bases in between. The V gene's germline CDR1 is MDHEN and CDR2 SYDVKM. The CDR3 here is CASSSGPPEQFF. DNA of the CDR3: TGTGCCAGCAGTTCCGGGCCGCCGGAGCAGTTCTTC.

The CDR3 region has the DNA TGTGCCAGCAGCAAAGACTGGGGAGATACGCAGTATTTT. Its translation is CASSKDWGDTQYF. The gene calls are TRBV9 and TRBJ2-3, with D uncertain. V lost 4 bases and J 5 bases, leaving 11 bases between the germline ends. The CDR3 has 13 amino acids. The germline V gene encodes CDR1 SGDLS and CDR2 YYNGEE.

The chain joins TRBV11-2 to TRBJ2-1; 11 bases are shared with TRBD1. V gave up 4 bases and J gave up 0 bases; unmatched junction bases: 5. This CDR3 contains 17 residues. CDR1 SGHAT and CDR2 FQNNGV come from the germline V gene. CDR3 protein: CASSSRTGGSSYNEQFF. In DNA, the CDR3 is TGTGCCAGCAGCTCCCGGACAGGGGGCAGCTCCTACAATGAGCAGTTCTTC.

J is TRBJ2-1 and V is TRBV5-1, with TRBD2 matching over 13 bases. Germline lookup yields CDR1 SGHRS and CDR2 YFSETQ. This CDR3 region has 16 residues. The V and J ends lost 4 bases and 6 bases, in that order; junction bases with no gene match: 7. This chain's CDR3 is CASSARTSGRFNEQFF. CDR3 nucleotides: TGCGCCAGCAGCGCCCGGACTAGCGGGAGATTCAATGAGCAGTTCTTC.

This chain links TRBV28 with TRBJ1-2; D gene uncertain. The V gene lost 6 bases and the J gene lost 7 bases, with 12 bases spanning the gap. There are 12 residues in the CDR3. Germline V gene lookup returns CDR1 MDHEN and CDR2 SYDVKM. DNA of the CDR3: TGTGCCAGCAGGCTGGGCGCCTCTGGCTACACCTTC. Its translation is CASRLGASGYTF.

This chain connects TRBV7-9 to TRBJ2-1; 7 bases map to TRBD1. CDR3 length equals 15 residues. Germline loops: CDR1 SEHNR, CDR2 FQNEAQ (reference sequence). The V segment lost 5 bases and the J segment 6 bases; nucleotides outside the gene matches: 10. CDR3 in DNA: TGTGCCAGCAGCCCCCGACAGGGAATCCCCAATGAGCAGTTCTTC. Its translation: CASSPRQGIPNEQFF.